This is a list of T cell receptor beta chains from one sample in a study of blood T cell repertoires in COVID-19. Method: immunoSEQ multiplex PCR; TCRdb's copy keeps in-frame clones and lacks some. The sample has tens of thousands of clones, 69% seen once. Input material: peripheral blood. The receptor set was obtained from an elderly man with acute or convalescent COVID-19. Each CDR3 is given with its conserved first and last residue. The order of the fields is clone size, J gene, D gene, V gene, CDR3 protein, CDR3 DNA. The D gene is left open where the match is weak. Part of the rows lack a size; the others show once, few, many or a class for expanded clones.

clone size: .; J gene: TRBJ2-2; D gene: .; V gene: TRBV5-4; CDR3 protein: CASSLGYTRGTGELFF; CDR3 DNA: TGTGCCAGCAGCTTGGGGTATACCCGGGGGACCGGGGAGCTGTTTTTT
clone size: .; J gene: TRBJ2-1; D gene: .; V gene: TRBV11-2; CDR3 protein: CASSLELLGANEQFF; CDR3 DNA: TGTGCCAGCAGCTTAGAACTGCTTGGGGCGAATGAGCAGTTCTTC
clone size: .; J gene: TRBJ2-1; D gene: TRBD2; V gene: TRBV19; CDR3 protein: CASTRGRASNEQFF; CDR3 DNA: TGTGCCAGCACCCGGGGGAGGGCGAGCAATGAGCAGTTCTTC
clone size: .; J gene: TRBJ2-1; D gene: TRBD2; V gene: TRBV6-6; CDR3 protein: CASRWRGGLDEQFF; CDR3 DNA: TGTGCCAGCAGGTGGCGGGGGGGCTTGGATGAGCAGTTCTTC
clone size: .; J gene: TRBJ2-7; D gene: .; V gene: TRBV20-1; CDR3 protein: CSASQTVAEQYF; CDR3 DNA: TGCAGTGCTAGTCAGACAGTCGCCGAGCAGTACTTC
clone size: .; J gene: TRBJ2-1; D gene: TRBD2; V gene: TRBV5-4; CDR3 protein: CASSFPTSGSGNEQFF; CDR3 DNA: TGTGCCAGCAGCTTCCCGACTAGCGGGAGTGGCAATGAGCAGTTCTTC
clone size: .; J gene: TRBJ2-1; D gene: TRBD2; V gene: TRBV10-1; CDR3 protein: CASSDGSSGTNNEQFF; CDR3 DNA: TGCGCCAGCAGTGACGGTTCGAGCGGGACTAACAATGAGCAGTTCTTC
clone size: .; J gene: TRBJ1-4; D gene: .; V gene: TRBV5-1; CDR3 protein: CASSPRDNGWEKLFF; CDR3 DNA: TGCGCCAGCAGCCCACGGGACAACGGGTGGGAAAAACTGTTTTTT
clone size: once; J gene: TRBJ2-3; D gene: TRBD2; V gene: TRBV10-3; CDR3 protein: CAISDASGGADTQYF; CDR3 DNA: TGTGCCATCAGTGATGCTAGCGGGGGGGCAGATACGCAGTATTTT
clone size: .; J gene: TRBJ2-3; D gene: .; V gene: TRBV12-3/TRBV12-4; CDR3 protein: CASSPQSTDTQYF; CDR3 DNA: TGTGCCAGCAGCCCACAGAGCACAGATACGCAGTATTTT
clone size: .; J gene: TRBJ2-7; D gene: TRBD1; V gene: TRBV19; CDR3 protein: CASSRDRASYEQYF; CDR3 DNA: TGTGCCAGTAGTCGGGACAGGGCCTCCTACGAGCAGTACTTC
clone size: .; J gene: TRBJ2-1; D gene: .; V gene: TRBV12-5; CDR3 protein: CASGLVQGVSYNEQFF; CDR3 DNA: TGTGCTAGTGGTTTGGTCCAAGGGGTGTCCTACAATGAGCAGTTCTTC
clone size: .; J gene: TRBJ2-5; D gene: .; V gene: TRBV10-1; CDR3 protein: CASSESTQETQYF; CDR3 DNA: TGCGCCAGCAGTGAGTCGACTCAGGAGACCCAGTACTTC
clone size: .; J gene: TRBJ2-1; D gene: TRBD1; V gene: TRBV30; CDR3 protein: CAWAETGGATSEQFF; CDR3 DNA: TGTGCCTGGGCCGAGACAGGGGGGGCAACGAGTGAGCAGTTCTTC
clone size: .; J gene: TRBJ2-7; D gene: TRBD1; V gene: TRBV6-6; CDR3 protein: CASSIPGQDKGYEQYF; CDR3 DNA: TGTGCCAGCAGTATCCCGGGACAGGACAAGGGGTACGAGCAGTACTTC
clone size: .; J gene: TRBJ2-3; D gene: TRBD1; V gene: TRBV18; CDR3 protein: CASSPQGAWSTDTQYF; CDR3 DNA: TGTGCCAGCTCACCACAGGGGGCATGGAGCACAGATACGCAGTATTTT
clone size: .; J gene: TRBJ1-1; D gene: .; V gene: TRBV5-6; CDR3 protein: CASSFVTANTEAFF; CDR3 DNA: TGTGCCAGCAGCTTCGTGACAGCAAACACTGAAGCTTTCTTT
clone size: .; J gene: TRBJ1-2; D gene: .; V gene: TRBV19; CDR3 protein: CASSIQVGSYYGYTF; CDR3 DNA: TGTGCCAGTAGTATACAGGTCGGCTCGTACTATGGCTACACCTTC
clone size: .; J gene: TRBJ1-5; D gene: TRBD1; V gene: TRBV18; CDR3 protein: CASSPQGASFEPQHF; CDR3 DNA: TGTGCCAGCTCACCACAGGGGGCCTCTTTCGAACCCCAGCATTTT
clone size: .; J gene: TRBJ1-5; D gene: .; V gene: TRBV7-2; CDR3 protein: CASSLGIRSNQPQHF; CDR3 DNA: TGTGCCAGCAGCTTAGGGATCAGGAGCAATCAGCCCCAGCATTTT
clone size: .; J gene: TRBJ2-3; D gene: TRBD2; V gene: TRBV2; CDR3 protein: CASSEGLAGVRDTQYF; CDR3 DNA: TGTGCCAGCAGTGAAGGACTAGCGGGAGTGAGAGATACGCAGTATTTT
clone size: once; J gene: TRBJ1-3; D gene: .; V gene: TRBV30; CDR3 protein: CAWSDSSGNTIYF; CDR3 DNA: TGTGCCTGGAGCGACTCCTCTGGAAACACCATATATTTT
clone size: few; J gene: TRBJ2-7; D gene: .; V gene: TRBV7-7; CDR3 protein: CASSPQPGASYEQYF; CDR3 DNA: TGTGCTAGCAGCCCCCAGCCAGGGGCATCCTACGAGCAGTACTTC
clone size: .; J gene: TRBJ1-2; D gene: .; V gene: TRBV20-1; CDR3 protein: CSASQGAYMGGYTF; CDR3 DNA: TGCAGTGCTAGTCAAGGGGCCTACATGGGAGGCTACACCTTC
clone size: .; J gene: TRBJ1-3; D gene: TRBD1; V gene: TRBV15; CDR3 protein: CATSSRGNLPGNTIYF; CDR3 DNA: TGTGCCACCAGCAGCAGGGGGAACCTACCTGGAAACACCATATATTTT
clone size: .; J gene: TRBJ2-1; D gene: .; V gene: TRBV7-2; CDR3 protein: CASSPSRLAFGDEQFF; CDR3 DNA: TGTGCCAGCAGCCCCAGCAGGCTAGCCTTCGGTGATGAGCAGTTCTTC
clone size: .; J gene: TRBJ2-1; D gene: TRBD1; V gene: TRBV5-1; CDR3 protein: CASSWVPATGGNEQFF; CDR3 DNA: TGCGCCAGCAGCTGGGTACCTGCTACAGGGGGTAATGAGCAGTTCTTC
clone size: .; J gene: TRBJ2-7; D gene: .; V gene: TRBV19; CDR3 protein: CASKPSVQGSYEQYF; CDR3 DNA: TGTGCCAGTAAACCGTCCGTACAGGGATCCTACGAGCAGTACTTC
clone size: .; J gene: TRBJ2-7; D gene: .; V gene: TRBV5-6; CDR3 protein: CASSLWQYSYEQYF; CDR3 DNA: TGTGCCAGCAGCTTATGGCAGTACTCCTACGAGCAGTACTTC
clone size: .; J gene: TRBJ2-7; D gene: TRBD1; V gene: TRBV6-2/TRBV6-3; CDR3 protein: CASSYTGTGVYYEQYF; CDR3 DNA: TGTGCCAGCAGTTACACCGGGACAGGGGTATACTACGAGCAGTACTTC
clone size: .; J gene: TRBJ2-1; D gene: .; V gene: TRBV9; CDR3 protein: CASSPSQGNEQFF; CDR3 DNA: TGTGCCAGCAGCCCTTCTCAGGGCAATGAGCAGTTCTTC
clone size: few; J gene: TRBJ1-4; D gene: .; V gene: TRBV20-1; CDR3 protein: CSATSSGSLFF; CDR3 DNA: TGCAGTGCCACATCTTCCGGGTCCCTGTTTTTT
clone size: few; J gene: TRBJ2-7; D gene: .; V gene: TRBV30; CDR3 protein: CASRGGGVHEQYF; CDR3 DNA: TGTGCCTCCCGGGGAGGGGGTGTCCACGAGCAGTACTTC
clone size: .; J gene: TRBJ2-2; D gene: .; V gene: TRBV5-4; CDR3 protein: CASSPPGHTGELFF; CDR3 DNA: TGTGCCAGCAGCCCGCCAGGGCACACCGGGGAGCTGTTTTTT
clone size: many; J gene: TRBJ2-7; D gene: TRBD1; V gene: TRBV6-5; CDR3 protein: CASNLRDRYYEQYF; CDR3 DNA: TGTGCCAGCAACCTCCGGGACAGGTACTACGAGCAGTACTTC
clone size: .; J gene: TRBJ1-3; D gene: .; V gene: TRBV5-6; CDR3 protein: CASRRGWLSGNTIYF; CDR3 DNA: TGTGCCAGCAGACGGGGGTGGCTCTCTGGAAACACCATATATTTT
clone size: .; J gene: TRBJ1-2; D gene: .; V gene: TRBV27; CDR3 protein: CASSLSRPDYGYTF; CDR3 DNA: TGTGCCAGCAGTTTATCGAGGCCCGACTATGGCTACACCTTC
clone size: .; J gene: TRBJ2-1; D gene: TRBD2; V gene: TRBV14; CDR3 protein: CASSQDGRLAGNNEQFF; CDR3 DNA: TGTGCCAGCAGCCAAGATGGCAGACTAGCGGGTAACAATGAGCAGTTCTTC
clone size: .; J gene: TRBJ2-7; D gene: .; V gene: TRBV19; CDR3 protein: CASSNRQDYEQYF; CDR3 DNA: TGTGCCAGTAGTAACCGACAGGACTACGAGCAGTACTTC
clone size: .; J gene: TRBJ2-1; D gene: .; V gene: TRBV24-1; CDR3 protein: CATSDSGQMNYNEQFF; CDR3 DNA: TGTGCCACCAGTGATTCGGGACAAATGAATTACAATGAGCAGTTCTTC
clone size: .; J gene: TRBJ2-3; D gene: .; V gene: TRBV5-6; CDR3 protein: CASSLASRRSTDTQYF; CDR3 DNA: TGTGCCAGCAGCTTGGCATCGCGCCGAAGCACAGATACGCAGTATTTT
clone size: once; J gene: TRBJ2-1; D gene: .; V gene: TRBV7-3; CDR3 protein: CASSLNPRNEQFF; CDR3 DNA: TGTGCCAGCAGCTTAAATCCCAGGAATGAGCAGTTCTTC
clone size: once; J gene: TRBJ1-4; D gene: TRBD1; V gene: TRBV6-2/TRBV6-3; CDR3 protein: CASRQDRGPVDEKLFF; CDR3 DNA: TGTGCCAGCCGCCAGGACAGGGGGCCGGTTGACGAAAAACTGTTTTTT
clone size: .; J gene: TRBJ2-5; D gene: TRBD1; V gene: TRBV3-1/TRBV3-2; CDR3 protein: CASSHAGTGRQTQYF; CDR3 DNA: TGTGCCAGCAGCCACGCCGGGACAGGGAGGCAGACCCAGTACTTC
clone size: few; J gene: TRBJ2-5; D gene: TRBD2; V gene: TRBV3-1/TRBV3-2; CDR3 protein: CASSHQGLAGGPGQETQYF; CDR3 DNA: TGTGCCAGCAGCCACCAGGGACTAGCGGGAGGGCCGGGCCAAGAGACCCAGTACTTC
clone size: .; J gene: TRBJ1-5; D gene: .; V gene: TRBV11-3; CDR3 protein: CASSFEVSNQPQHF; CDR3 DNA: TGTGCCAGCAGCTTTGAGGTTAGCAATCAGCCCCAGCATTTT
clone size: .; J gene: TRBJ2-7; D gene: TRBD1; V gene: TRBV10-3; CDR3 protein: CASAGQGSYEQYF; CDR3 DNA: TGTGCCTCAGCGGGACAGGGTTCCTACGAGCAGTACTTC